One sample yielded the 32 T cell receptor beta chains listed below, sequenced in a study of cytomegalovirus exposure and HLA in healthy donors. The study ran its PCR with 60 Vbeta and 13 Jbeta primers. Repertoires were generated with immunoSEQ multiplex PCR, while TCRdb's copy carries only in-frame clones and drops some. The data contain 200,000 or so clones, around 73% of them singletons. Sequenced: PBMCs. Receptors originate from a woman aged 25 to 39 in good health and CMV-seronegative.

This clone was observed a few times. The chain uses TRBV25-1 and TRBJ1-6, with TRBD1 as a possible D gene (5 bases). Germline-derived CDR1 and CDR2 are MGHDK and SYGVNS. CDR3 length: 15 residues. Trimming removed 3 bases from V and 11 bases from J, with 17 bases in between. The CDR3: CASSDYRDYNPPLHF. CDR3 in DNA: TGTGCCAGCAGTGATTACCGGGACTATAACCCACCCCTCCACTTT.

The chain links TRBV28 to TRBJ2-7; no definite D call. Germline V gene sequence: CDR1 MDHEN, CDR2 SYDVKM. The CDR3 is 12 residues long. Trimming took 2 bases from V and 5 from J, leaving 7 bases between them. The CDR3 DNA reads as TGTGCCAGCAGTTTACTACGGGACGAGCAGTACTTC. As protein: CASSLLRDEQYF. Filled out from reference TRBV28 and TRBJ2-7, the complete variable domain reads DVKVTQSSRYLVKRTGEKVFLECVQDMDHENMFWYRQDPGLGLRLIYFSYDVKMKEKGDIPEGYSVSREKKERFSLILESASTNQTSMYLCASSLLRDEQYFGPGTRLTVT.

V usage is TRBV6-5 and J usage is TRBJ2-5, with a tentative D call TRBD1 (6 bases). The DNA end is more similar to TRBJ2-7, so the J call may be wrong. Per the germline V gene, CDR1 is MNHEY and CDR2 is SVGAGI. The CDR3 is 13 residues long. DNA for the CDR3: TGTGCCAGCAGTACGGGACACTCCTACGAGCAGTACTTC. This gives the protein CASSTGHSYEQYF.

The chain uses TRBV30 and TRBJ1-4; 9 nucleotides agree with TRBD1. V lost 2 bases and J lost 5; bases outside the gene matches: 6. The CDR3 contains 15 residues. Germline CDR1 is GTSNPN and CDR2 is SVGIG (reference sequence). CDR3: CAWSSPQGANEKLFF. For the CDR3, the DNA is TGTGCCTGGAGTTCTCCACAGGGGGCGAATGAAAAACTGTTTTTT.

For the CDR3, the DNA is TGTGCCAGCAGTTCCCCGGGACAGAGTCCATTAAACTATGGCTACACCTTC. Translation gives CASSSPGQSPLNYGYTF. V and J are TRBV28 and TRBJ1-2; 7 nucleotides line up with TRBD1. Germline-derived CDR1 and CDR2 are MDHEN and SYDVKM. The CDR3 is 17 residues long. V trimming: 4 bases; J trimming: 2 bases; junction bases outside the gene matches: 13.

The V call is TRBV4-1, the J call TRBJ2-3, with TRBD2 matching 7 bases. Germline V lookup: CDR1 MGHRA, CDR2 YSYEKL. The CDR3 consists of 15 residues. V shed 7 bases, J shed 2 bases, and the junction held 9 bases outside the gene matches. CDR3 coding DNA: TGCGCCAGCACGGTGAGGGCGGGGGACACAGATACGCAGTATTTT. Amino acid sequence: CASTVRAGDTDTQYF.

This clone was seen just once. The chain employs TRBV9 and TRBJ2-3, with TRBD1 matching 10 bases. The CDR3 is 15 residues long. The ends lost 3 bases at V and 4 bases at J; junction bases unmatched: 5. In germline, CDR1 is SGDLS, CDR2 YYNGEE. CDR3 region: CASSGGGTGADTQYF. The DNA of the CDR3 is TGTGCCAGCAGCGGGGGGGGGACAGGGGCAGATACGCAGTATTTT.

The rearrangement uses TRBV11-2 and TRBJ2-3; 9 bases align to TRBD2. Germline CDR1 is SGHAT and CDR2 is FQNNGV. The CDR3 runs to 14 residues. V gave up 5 bases and J gave up 6 bases; unmatched junction bases: 6. CDR3 DNA sequence: TGTGCCAGCAGCCCCCAGGGACTAGCTGATACGCAGTATTTT. Translation: CASSPQGLADTQYF.

The rearrangement links TRBV4-1 to TRBJ2-5; a possible D gene is TRBD2 (5 bases). Trimming took off 0 bases at V and 2 bases at J, with 13 bases between the two ends. The germline V gene has CDR1 MGHRA and CDR2 YSYEKL. The length of the CDR3 is 16 residues. Here the CDR3 DNA reads TGCGCCAGCAGCCAAGAAGGGCGGAGGATTCAAGAGACCCAGTACTTC. Its translation: CASSQEGRRIQETQYF.

The chain carries TRBV18 and TRBJ2-1; 7 bases map to TRBD2. The V gene end was trimmed by 3 bases and the J gene end by 9 bases; junction bases not matched to a gene: 14. Looked up from germline, CDR1 is KGHSH and CDR2 is LQKENI. CDR3 length equals 16 residues. The CDR3 region is CASSPLDFSGEGEQFF. CDR3 sequence (DNA): TGTGCCAGCTCACCGCTCGACTTTTCCGGGGAGGGTGAGCAGTTCTTC.

This chain connects TRBV7-6 to TRBJ1-1, with D unclear. Trimming removed 3 bases at V and 1 base at J, with 12 bases between. The CDR3 loop spans 15 amino acids. CDR1 is SGHVS and CDR2 is FNYEAQ in the germline V gene. CDR3 in DNA: TGTGCCAGCAGCTTTGACGGGGAGGGGAACACTGAAGCTTTCTTT. Translating it yields CASSFDGEGNTEAFF.

This clone was seen many times. The genes are TRBV19 and TRBJ1-1; perhaps TRBD1 as D (6 bases). The germline V gene encodes CDR1 LNHDA and CDR2 SQIVND (reference sequence). CDR3 length: 15 residues. Trimming left V 6 bases short and J 1 base short, with 15 bases between. This CDR3 is CASRDLRGGNTEAFF. CDR3 coding DNA: TGTGCCAGTAGGGACCTCAGGGGTGGGAACACTGAAGCTTTCTTT.

The CDR3 DNA reads TGTGCCTGGACTAGGGAGGGCGGGGAGCTGTTTTTT. Translation: CAWTREGGELFF. This chain links TRBV30 with TRBJ2-2, with 7 bases fitting TRBD2. CDR3 size: 12 residues. Trimming at V came to 4 bases and at J to 7 bases, leaving 3 bases not matched to a gene. Germline V lookup: CDR1 GTSNPN, CDR2 SVGIG (reference sequence).

The chain combines TRBV5-1 with TRBJ1-1, with TRBD1 identical over 7 bases. From germline, CDR1 is SGHRS and CDR2 YFSETQ. The CDR3 is 15 residues long. The V and J ends lost 4 bases and 6 bases, in that order; junction bases with no gene match: 12. CDR3 residues: CASSPPGTVVAEAFF. CDR3 DNA sequence: TGCGCCAGCAGCCCCCCCGGGACAGTTGTCGCTGAAGCTTTCTTT.

The chain couples TRBV10-3 to TRBJ2-1, with 9 bases lining up with TRBD1. The CDR3 has 15 residues. The germline gives CDR1 ENHRY, CDR2 SYGVKD. The V gene end was trimmed by 1 base and the J gene end by 7 bases; junction bases not matched to a gene: 5. The CDR3 nucleotides are TGTGCCATCAGTGAGTGGACAGGGGATTGGAATGAGCAGTTCTTC. Its translation: CAISEWTGDWNEQFF.

The V gene is TRBV9, the J gene TRBJ2-1; D perhaps matches TRBD1 (6 bases). The CDR3 has 16 residues. Trimming took 1 base from V and 4 from J, leaving 15 bases between them. Germline V gene sequence: CDR1 SGDLS, CDR2 YYNGEE. Written as DNA, the CDR3 is TGTGCCAGCAGCGTAAACAGGGTTCTTTCTTACAATGAGCAGTTCTTC. The encoded protein is CASSVNRVLSYNEQFF.

V is TRBV27 and J is TRBJ1-2; D is unclear. V lost 5 bases and J lost 1, with 17 bases in between. The length of the CDR3 is 16 residues. CDR1 MNHEY and CDR2 SMNVEV come from the germline V gene (reference sequence). This chain's CDR3 is CASSPTPRVGNYGYTF. Written as DNA, the CDR3 is TGTGCCAGCAGTCCTACCCCTCGGGTAGGTAACTATGGCTACACCTTC.

J is TRBJ2-1 and V is TRBV5-1; 11 nucleotides match TRBD2. V shed 4 bases, J shed 6 bases, and the junction held 6 bases outside the gene matches. Germline CDR1 and CDR2: SGHRS and YFSETQ. The CDR3 runs to 15 residues. The chain's CDR3 is CASSPGLAALNEQFF. CDR3 DNA: TGCGCCAGCAGCCCGGGACTAGCGGCCCTCAATGAGCAGTTCTTC.

The rearrangement links TRBV6-4 to TRBJ1-5; 9 nucleotides match TRBD1. This CDR3 region has 14 residues. J lost 7 bases, V lost 4 bases, and 5 bases had no gene match. The V gene's germline CDR1 is MRHNA and CDR2 SNTAGT. CDR3: CASSVRDRVQPQHF. CDR3 sequence (DNA): TGTGCCAGCAGTGTCCGGGACAGGGTACAGCCCCAGCATTTT.

The chain couples TRBV10-1 to TRBJ2-5, with 8 bases lining up with TRBD2. CDR1 is WNHNN, CDR2 SYGVQD, per germline (reference sequence). There are 13 residues in the CDR3. J lost 3 bases, V lost 4 bases, and 1 base had no gene match. CDR3 sequence (DNA): TGCGCCAGCAGTGTCGGGGGGGAAGAGACCCAGTACTTC. Its translation is CASSVGGEETQYF.

The V call is TRBV28, the J call TRBJ1-1; D unresolved. The CDR3 covers 12 residues. Germline V gene data show CDR1 as MDHEN and CDR2 as SYDVKM. Trimming took 6 bases from V and 7 from J, leaving 12 bases between them. The CDR3 spells CASSSGIREAFF. Written as DNA, the CDR3 is TGTGCCAGCAGCTCGGGGATACGTGAAGCTTTCTTT.

This CDR3 is CASSVISGGVSGANVLTF. The CDR3 region has the DNA TGTGCCAGCAGCGTCATATCGGGAGGGGTCTCTGGGGCCAACGTCCTGACTTTC. The rearrangement joins TRBV9 to TRBJ2-6; 8 nucleotides align to TRBD2. The CDR3 extends over 18 amino acids. The germline V gene has CDR1 SGDLS and CDR2 YYNGEE. V lost 2 bases to trimming and J lost 0 bases; unmatched junction nucleotides: 7.

The V and J genes are TRBV7-9 and TRBJ2-7, with a tentative D call TRBD1 (5 bases). Trimming removed 0 bases from V and 0 bases from J, with 9 bases in between. The CDR3 is 15 residues long. CDR1 is SEHNR, CDR2 FQNEAQ, per germline (reference sequence). The CDR3 sequence: CASSLAQASSYEQYF. The CDR3 DNA follows: TGTGCCAGCAGCTTAGCACAGGCAAGCTCCTACGAGCAGTACTTC. The variable domain in full, completed from reference TRBV7-9 and TRBJ2-7, reads DTGVSQNPRHKITKRGQNVTFRCDPISEHNRLYWYRQTLGQGPEFLTYFQNEAQLEKSRLLSDRFSAERPKGSFSTLEIQRTEQGDSAMYLCASSLAQASSYEQYFGPGTRLTVT.

V is TRBV6-1 and J is TRBJ2-7; TRBD2 might be the D (6 bases). The germline V gene encodes CDR1 MNHNS and CDR2 SASEGT. Trimming took 4 bases from V and 1 from J, leaving 11 bases between them. CDR3 size: 14 residues. This CDR3 is CASSVGGTSYEQYF. CDR3 nucleotides: TGTGCCAGCAGTGTCGGCGGGACGTCCTACGAGCAGTACTTC.

This clone has a single count. The rearrangement joins TRBV5-1 to TRBJ1-5, with 10 bases fitting TRBD1. Trimming took 0 bases from V and 6 from J; bases not matched to a gene: 3. The germline gives CDR1 SGHRS, CDR2 YFSETQ. The CDR3 has 15 residues. DNA of the CDR3: TGCGCCAGCAGCTTGGATGGGACAGGGGTTCAGCCCCAGCATTTT. Translating it yields CASSLDGTGVQPQHF.

This clone has just one count. The chain joins TRBV13 to TRBJ2-3, with D perhaps matching TRBD1 (5 bases). The CDR3 runs to 16 residues. The V end was cut by 1 base, the J end by 2 bases, with 13 bases between. Per germline, CDR1 PRHDT and CDR2 FYEKMQ (reference sequence). CDR3 sequence reads: CASSLVGAGNTDTQYF. The CDR3 bases are TGTGCCAGCAGCTTAGTAGGGGCAGGGAACACAGATACGCAGTATTTT.

The gene calls are TRBV30 and TRBJ1-5; perhaps TRBD1 as D (5 bases). This CDR3 contains 12 residues. Trimming cost V 3 bases and J 5 bases, with 8 bases left between them. Per the germline V gene, CDR1 is GTSNPN and CDR2 is SVGIG (reference sequence). CDR3 region: CAWSAGYQPQHF. The CDR3, as DNA: TGTGCCTGGAGCGCAGGGTATCAGCCCCAGCATTTT.

As to this clone: Different DNA sequences within this sample yield the same CDR3. This chain links TRBV9 with TRBJ1-1; TRBD1 might be the D (5 bases). The CDR3 has 14 amino acids. The V gene lost 1 base and the J gene lost 1 base, with 8 bases spanning the gap. The germline CDR1 and CDR2 sequences are SGDLS and YYNGEE. As DNA, the CDR3 is TGTGCCAGCAGCGTATCGGGGGGGAACACTGAAGCTTTCTTT. It yields the protein CASSVSGGNTEAFF.

The J gene is TRBJ2-5, the V gene TRBV11-2; TRBD1 might be the D (6 bases). The CDR3 consists of 14 residues. V was clipped by 6 bases and J by 1 base, with 12 bases between them. The germline V gene encodes CDR1 SGHAT and CDR2 FQNNGV. CDR3 DNA: TGTGCCAGCAGTTCTGGCAGGGGCCAAGAGACCCAGTACTTC. Encoded protein: CASSSGRGQETQYF.

The chain joins TRBV5-4 to TRBJ1-2; TRBD1 aligns across 7 bases. CDR1 and CDR2 (germline): SGHNT, YYREEE (reference sequence). J gave up 8 bases and V 2 bases, and 3 bases lay outside the gene matches. The CDR3 length is 12 residues. CDR3 amino acids: CASSFHRGGYTF. DNA of the CDR3: TGTGCCAGCAGCTTTCACAGGGGCGGCTACACCTTC.

This CDR3 is CASSPAQAYEQFF. In DNA form, the CDR3 reads TGTGCCAGCAGCCCCGCCCAGGCTTATGAGCAGTTCTTC. The chain recombines TRBV5-4 with TRBJ2-1; D ambiguous. V was cut by 4 bases and J by 8 bases, with 13 bases left in between. From germline, CDR1 is SGHNT and CDR2 YYREEE (reference sequence). This CDR3 region has 13 residues.

Of note for this clone: The same CDR3 arises from other DNA sequences in this sample as well. CDR3 region: CASSWNRAGYEQYF. In DNA form, the CDR3 reads TGTGCCAGCAGCTGGAACAGGGCAGGCTACGAGCAGTACTTC. This rearrangement joins TRBV7-9 to TRBJ2-7, with a weak D call TRBD1 (6 bases). V lost 4 bases, J lost 3 bases, and 13 bases lay in between. Germline values: CDR1 SEHNR, CDR2 FQNEAQ (reference sequence). The CDR3 covers 14 residues.